What follows describes a single T cell receptor (beta chain). The entry originates in a study of blood T cell repertoires in COVID-19. Background on the study: Samples representing acute and convalescent COVID-19 were sourced from the United States, Italy and Spain. Sources were T cells, B-cell-depleted T cells, or PBMCs; the material itself was cDNA or gDNA.

Looked up from germline, CDR1 is ENHRY and CDR2 is SYGVKD. The CDR3 runs to 15 residues. V was clipped by 7 bases and J by 2 bases, with 15 bases between them. As processed by the authors: The authors estimated nucleated cell counts from reference gene primer amplification. Libraries were prepared by immunoSEQ multiplex PCR; TCRdb keeps only in-frame clonotypes and omits some of them. V, J and clone size derive from that table, while D and trimming were established from the DNA sequence. The sample has approximately 120,000 clones; about 83% are singletons. Sequencing was done on a sample of peripheral blood. The gene calls are TRBV10-3 and TRBJ2-1; tentatively, D is TRBD1 (5 bases). This clonotype was sampled from a human donor in a cohort sampled during active COVID-19. CDR3 residues: CAINTDSTPYNEQFF. Here the CDR3 DNA reads TGTGCCATCAACACTGACAGTACCCCCTACAATGAGCAGTTCTTC.